This T cell receptor beta chain was recorded in a study of blood T cell repertoires in COVID-19. As for the study in general: Acute-phase and convalescent COVID-19 samples originated in the United States, Italy and Spain.

Sequencing was performed with immunoSEQ multiplex PCR; in TCRdb, only in-frame clones are kept and a portion is missing. The table has 40,000 to 60,000 clones, more than 85% seen once; the top ten hold about 5%. The CDR3 length is 16 residues. Germline V gives CDR1 SGHAT, CDR2 FQNNGV. The V gene end was trimmed by 5 bases and the J gene end by 2 bases; junction bases not matched to a gene: 9. V gene TRBV11-2 combines with J gene TRBJ1-2; 9 bases are a match to TRBD1. Specimen: peripheral blood. The receptor was isolated from a man aged 40-49 years with active COVID-19. The CDR3 loop reads CASSRTQTGGNYGYTF. CDR3 nucleotide sequence: TGTGCCAGCAGCCGAACTCAGACAGGGGGAAACTATGGCTACACCTTC.